The 6 T cell receptor beta chains below all came from one sample that was sequenced in a study of blood T cell repertoires in COVID-19. TCRdb's copy holds only in-frame clones and misses some; the assay was immunoSEQ multiplex PCR. The profile shows approximately 150,000 clones, almost 85% of them singletons. Sequenced input: peripheral blood. The receptors were sampled from a human donor with acute or convalescent COVID-19. The donor label of this sample is uncertain.

The V gene is TRBV3-1 (or the pseudogene TRBV3-2), the J gene TRBJ2-3; 8 nucleotides line up with TRBD2. The CDR3 length is 16 residues. The germline V gene has CDR1 LGHDT and CDR2 YNNKEL (reference sequence). The J segment lost 1 base and the V segment lost 4 bases, leaving 7 bases of the junction unmatched. The CDR3 bases are TGTGCCAGCAGCCCCGCGGGGGGCGCGGGCACAGATACGCAGTATTTT. It encodes CASSPAGGAGTDTQYF.

A remark on this clone: Different DNA sequences within this sample yield the same CDR3. V gene TRBV2 combines with J gene TRBJ1-2; D may be TRBD1 (6 bases). The V end lost 4 bases, the J end lost 6 bases, and 9 bases lay between the germline ends. Looked up from germline, CDR1 is SNHLY and CDR2 is FYNNEI. The CDR3 covers 12 residues. CDR3 bases: TGTGCCAGCAGTGTCAGGGGAAATGGCTACACCTTC. This codes for CASSVRGNGYTF.

V gene TRBV5-1 combines with J gene TRBJ2-5; 7 bases line up with TRBD1. The CDR3 loop spans 15 amino acids. Per germline, CDR1 SGHRS and CDR2 YFSETQ. V lost 4 bases, J lost 2 bases, and 8 bases stayed unmatched. CDR3 sequence: CASSLEGRGQETQYF. In DNA, the CDR3 is TGCGCCAGCAGCCTTGAGGGCAGGGGGCAAGAGACCCAGTACTTC.

Note on this clone: This sequence may be a read error, since a much larger clone differs from it by one base. The gene calls are TRBV6-5 and TRBJ2-3; 11 positions match TRBD2. The CDR3 consists of 14 residues. Trimming cost V 6 bases and J 1 base; bases outside gene matches: 0. The germline V gene has CDR1 MNHEY and CDR2 SVGAGI. CDR3 nucleotide sequence: TGTGCCAGCAGACTAGCGGGGGGCACAGATACGCAGTATTTT. This translates into CASRLAGGTDTQYF.

V usage is TRBV28 and J usage is TRBJ1-2; D perhaps matches TRBD1 (5 bases). Germline loops: CDR1 MDHEN, CDR2 SYDVKM. V shed 1 base and J shed 8 bases, with 17 bases lying between them. This CDR3 is built from 15 residues. The CDR3 loop is CASSLFKTTGEGYTF. CDR3 in DNA: TGTGCCAGCAGTTTATTCAAGACTACGGGGGAGGGCTACACCTTC.

The chain couples TRBV3-1 (or the pseudogene TRBV3-2) to TRBJ1-1; TRBD1 matches at 10 bases. Germline loops: CDR1 LGHDT, CDR2 YNNKEL (reference sequence). The CDR3 contains 14 residues. V lost 4 bases to trimming and J lost 1 base; unmatched junction nucleotides: 0. DNA of the CDR3: TGTGCCAGCAGCCGACAGGGGGCGAACACTGAAGCTTTCTTT. It encodes CASSRQGANTEAFF.